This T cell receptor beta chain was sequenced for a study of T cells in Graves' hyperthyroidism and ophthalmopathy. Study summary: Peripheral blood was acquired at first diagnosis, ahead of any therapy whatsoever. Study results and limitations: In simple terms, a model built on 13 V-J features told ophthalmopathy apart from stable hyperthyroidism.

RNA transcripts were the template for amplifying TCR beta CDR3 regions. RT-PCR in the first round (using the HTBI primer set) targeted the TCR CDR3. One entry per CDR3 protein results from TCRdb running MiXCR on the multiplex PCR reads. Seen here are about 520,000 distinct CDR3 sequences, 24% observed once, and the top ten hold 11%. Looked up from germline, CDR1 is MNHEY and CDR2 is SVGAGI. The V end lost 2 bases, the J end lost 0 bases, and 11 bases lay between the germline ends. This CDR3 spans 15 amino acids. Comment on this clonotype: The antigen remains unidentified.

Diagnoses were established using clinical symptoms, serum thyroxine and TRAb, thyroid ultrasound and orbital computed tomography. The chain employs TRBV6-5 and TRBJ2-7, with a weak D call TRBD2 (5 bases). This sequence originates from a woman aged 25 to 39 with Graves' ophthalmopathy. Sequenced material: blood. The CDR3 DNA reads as TGTGCCAGCAGTTACAGCGGACGATCCTCCTACGAGCAGTACTTC. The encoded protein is CASSYSGRSSYEQYF.